The 30 T cell receptor beta chains reported below all come from one sample, sequenced in a study of beta chain features in type 1 diabetes. The investigators reverse transcribed all of the isolated RNA, so they sequenced expressed TCRB transcripts. TCRdb's table, derived via immunoSEQ multiplex PCR, lists solely in-frame clones and lacks some. Here the sample spans just over 600,000 clones, roughly a sixth being singletons. Material: naive CD4+ T cells from blood. The receptors originated from a man aged 18 to 30 in good health.

This clone was seen more than once but under ten times. The chain recombines TRBV9 with TRBJ1-4; D gene ambiguous. Germline-derived CDR1 and CDR2 are SGDLS and YYNGEE. Trimming shortened V by 0 bases and J by 10 bases, and 19 bases separated the two germline ends. There are 16 residues in the CDR3. DNA for the CDR3: TGTGCCAGCAGCGTAGGCCCGGGTCCTTCTTTCGGAAAACTGTTTTTT. Protein sequence: CASSVGPGPSFGKLFF. The full variable domain, in which reference TRBV9 and TRBJ1-4 provide the parts outside the CDR3, is DSGVTQTPKHLITATGQRVTLRCSPRSGDLSVYWYQQSLDQGLQFLIQYYNGEERAKGNILERFSAQQFPDLHSELNLSSLELGDSALYFCASSVGPGPSFGKLFFGSGTQLSVL.

The gene calls are TRBV10-3 and TRBJ2-3; D gene uncertain. The CDR3 is 11 residues long. The V and J ends lost 6 bases and 2 bases respectively, with 3 bases between them. Germline loops: CDR1 ENHRY, CDR2 SYGVKD. The CDR3 is CAIRYTDTQYF. The CDR3 DNA follows: TGTGCCATCAGGTACACAGATACGCAGTATTTT.

This clone was seen more than once but under ten times. The chain combines TRBV18 with TRBJ2-7; perhaps TRBD1 as D (5 bases). The CDR3 spans 13 residues. V dropped 3 bases and J dropped 3 bases, with 9 bases sitting between them. The germline CDR1 and CDR2 sequences are KGHSH and LQKENI. CDR3: CASSPGADYEQYF. The CDR3 DNA follows: TGTGCCAGCTCACCTGGGGCCGACTACGAGCAGTACTTC.

This chain links TRBV7-6 with TRBJ2-7, with 12 bases fitting TRBD2. Germline V lookup: CDR1 SGHVS, CDR2 FNYEAQ. V shed 1 base and J 2 bases; nucleotides not matched to a gene: 3. This CDR3 has 16 amino acids. CDR3 protein: CASSLVLAGGTYEQYF. DNA for the CDR3: TGTGCCAGCAGCTTAGTTCTAGCGGGAGGGACCTACGAGCAGTACTTC.

This clone has just a few counts. This chain links TRBV30 with TRBJ2-5; D possibly corresponds to TRBD1 (5 bases). Germline V lookup: CDR1 GTSNPN, CDR2 SVGIG (reference sequence). V lost 2 bases and J 5 bases, leaving 12 bases between the germline ends. The CDR3 spans 13 residues. CDR3 sequence: CAWSSGLRETQYF. DNA of the CDR3: TGTGCCTGGAGTTCAGGGTTGAGGGAGACCCAGTACTTC.

This clone has only a few counts. This CDR3 reads CASSLEGQGGSQPQHF. The CDR3 coding sequence is TGTGCCAGCAGCTTGGAGGGGCAAGGGGGCAGTCAGCCCCAGCATTTT. The rearrangement joins TRBV5-4 to TRBJ1-5; 7 nucleotides line up with TRBD1. The CDR3 has 16 amino acids. Germline-derived CDR1 and CDR2 are SGHNT and YYREEE (reference sequence). With 0 bases clipped from V and 6 bases from J, the junction kept 9 bases outside the gene matches.

The gene calls are TRBV23-1 and TRBJ1-3; D might be TRBD1 (5 bases). TRBV23-1 is reported as an ORF; its role is uncertain. V was pared by 0 bases and J by 3 bases, with 24 bases between. This CDR3 comprises 20 residues. In DNA form, the CDR3 reads TGCGCCAGCAGTCAATCGGTGAGCGGACAATTCCCGTCCCATGGAAACACCATATATTTT. Protein sequence: CASSQSVSGQFPSHGNTIYF.

The chain employs TRBV4-3 and TRBJ2-7; no clear D. V was pared by 3 bases and J by 0 bases, with 12 bases between. The V gene's germline CDR1 is LGHNA and CDR2 YSLEER. This CDR3 spans 15 amino acids. The CDR3 spells CASSQDGFLSYEQYF. DNA for the CDR3: TGCGCCAGCAGCCAGGACGGATTCCTCTCCTACGAGCAGTACTTC.

This clone was detected only a few times. The rearrangement uses TRBV5-1 and TRBJ1-2, with 9 nucleotides matching TRBD1. CDR1 and CDR2 (germline): SGHRS, YFSETQ. J was trimmed by 6 bases and V by 4 bases; bases with no gene match: 4. The CDR3 runs to 13 residues. The CDR3 DNA reads TGCGCCAGCAGCAGGGACAGGGATAATGGCTACACCTTC. Protein: CASSRDRDNGYTF.

The J gene is TRBJ2-3, the V gene TRBV5-4; 10 bases match TRBD2. Germline values: CDR1 SGHNT, CDR2 YYREEE (reference sequence). V lost 4 bases to trimming and J lost 5 bases; unmatched junction nucleotides: 4. The CDR3 spans 14 residues. The CDR3, as DNA: TGTGCCAGCAGCACCCGGACTAGCGGAGATACGCAGTATTTT. Translated, it gives CASSTRTSGDTQYF.

V usage is TRBV18 and J usage is TRBJ1-5, with 10 bases lining up with TRBD1. The CDR3 has 15 residues. The V and J ends lost 3 bases and 5 bases, in that order; junction bases with no gene match: 4. CDR1 and CDR2 (germline): KGHSH, LQKENI. CDR3 in DNA: TGTGCCAGCTCACCGCGACAGGGGGCTTATCAGCCCCAGCATTTT. Translating it yields CASSPRQGAYQPQHF. The full variable domain, its missing parts supplied by reference TRBV18 and TRBJ1-5, is NAGVMQNPRHLVRRRGQEARLRCSPMKGHSHVYWYRQLPEEGLKFMVYLQKENIIDESGMPKERFSAEFPKEGPSILRIQQVVRGDSAAYFCASSPRQGAYQPQHFGDGTRLSIL.

This clone was counted only a few times. The chain joins TRBV9 to TRBJ2-5; D might be TRBD1 (6 bases). Trimming took 4 bases from V and 2 from J, leaving 15 bases between them. This CDR3 region has 15 residues. CDR1 is SGDLS, CDR2 YYNGEE, per germline. The CDR3 DNA is TGTGCCAGCAGCCGTGGGGGCGCAGGTCAAGAGACCCAGTACTTC. This gives the protein CASSRGGAGQETQYF.

This chain connects TRBV6-1 to TRBJ2-7; tentatively, D is TRBD1 (6 bases). V lost 7 bases and J lost 2, with 12 bases in between. The germline V gene encodes CDR1 MNHNS and CDR2 SASEGT. This CDR3 is built from 13 residues. CDR3 nucleotide sequence: TGTGCCAGCAACCGACAGGACCCCTACGAGCAGTACTTC. This encodes CASNRQDPYEQYF.

A word on this clone: The sample contains more than one DNA sequence encoding this CDR3. This sequence joins TRBV6-5 and TRBJ2-7; TRBD1 is a possible D gene (6 bases). Trimming left V 0 bases short and J 4 bases short, with 10 bases between. CDR1 and CDR2 (germline): MNHEY, SVGAGI. This CDR3 region has 14 residues. CDR3 bases: TGTGCCAGCAGTTACTCGGACAGAACGTACGAGCAGTACTTC. This translates into CASSYSDRTYEQYF.

The chain couples TRBV29-1 to TRBJ2-3; D perhaps matches TRBD2 (5 bases). The CDR3 has 13 amino acids. Germline CDR1 and CDR2: SQVTM and ANQGSEA. Trimming cost V 2 bases and J 6 bases, with 12 bases left between them. DNA of the CDR3: TGCAGCGTTGAACGCGACTACGGGGATACGCAGTATTTT. Its translation is CSVERDYGDTQYF.

This chain connects TRBV11-2 to TRBJ2-7; 9 nucleotides align to TRBD2. This CDR3 has 15 residues. V lost 6 bases to trimming and J lost 0 bases; unmatched junction nucleotides: 6. The germline V gene has CDR1 SGHAT and CDR2 FQNNGV. The CDR3 DNA reads TGTGCCAGCAGTCGGACTAGCGAGAGCTCCTACGAGCAGTACTTC. Translating gives CASSRTSESSYEQYF.

This clone was seen a few times. This rearrangement joins TRBV10-3 to TRBJ1-2, with 7 nucleotides matching TRBD1. This CDR3 spans 13 amino acids. V shed 6 bases and J 6 bases; nucleotides not matched to a gene: 7. The V gene's germline CDR1 is ENHRY and CDR2 SYGVKD. In DNA form, the CDR3 reads TGTGCCATCAGCCGGGGACAGACGGATGGCTACACCTTC. It codes for CAISRGQTDGYTF.

About this clone: In the same sample, other DNA sequences code for this CDR3. This chain connects TRBV6-5 to TRBJ1-2; D might be TRBD1 (6 bases). The germline V gene has CDR1 MNHEY and CDR2 SVGAGI. The CDR3 runs 14 residues. The V end lost 0 bases, the J end lost 4 bases, and 9 bases lay between the germline ends. The CDR3 DNA is TGTGCCAGCAGTTACTCGAGGGGGGGCTATGGCTACACCTTC. It codes for CASSYSRGGYGYTF.

The chain employs TRBV11-2 and TRBJ2-3; TRBD2 aligns across 10 bases. Germline V CDR1 and CDR2: SGHAT, FQNNGV. Trimming at V came to 5 bases and at J to 2 bases, leaving 10 bases not matched to a gene. This CDR3 has 17 amino acids. CDR3 amino acids: CASSPLTSGATTDTQYF. Written as DNA, the CDR3 is TGTGCCAGCAGCCCGTTAACTAGCGGGGCGACCACAGATACGCAGTATTTT.

The rearrangement uses TRBV7-3 and TRBJ2-2, with TRBD2 matching over 11 bases. Germline V lookup: CDR1 SGHTA, CDR2 FQGTGA. The CDR3 runs 15 residues. Germline trimming cut 6 bases from V and 4 bases from J; bases unmatched to any gene: 4. The CDR3 reads CASSTSGSLTGELFF. The CDR3 nucleotides are TGTGCCAGCAGTACTAGCGGGAGTCTCACCGGGGAGCTGTTTTTT.

This clone was counted only a few times. J is TRBJ2-1 and V is TRBV2; D remains ambiguous. CDR1 SNHLY and CDR2 FYNNEI come from the germline V gene. The CDR3 is made up of 14 amino acids. Between the trimmed V and J ends, which lost 7 bases and 0 bases, there was a span of 10 bases. CDR3 nucleotides: TGTGCCAGCACCGGACGCAGCTCCTACAATGAGCAGTTCTTC. Its protein is CASTGRSSYNEQFF.

This clone was picked up a small number of times. The genes are TRBV7-9 and TRBJ2-7, with TRBD1 matching over 8 bases. The CDR3 is made up of 13 amino acids. Losses at the gene ends were 4 bases for V and 5 bases for J; bases not matched to a gene: 4. From germline, CDR1 is SEHNR and CDR2 FQNEAQ (reference sequence). CDR3 DNA sequence: TGTGCCAGCAGCTCAGGACAGGGCAACGAGCAGTACTTC. Translated: CASSSGQGNEQYF. Full variable domain (missing parts from reference TRBV7-9 and TRBJ2-7): DTGVSQNPRHKITKRGQNVTFRCDPISEHNRLYWYRQTLGQGPEFLTYFQNEAQLEKSRLLSDRFSAERPKGSFSTLEIQRTEQGDSAMYLCASSSGQGNEQYFGPGTRLTVT.

The gene calls are TRBV6-5 and TRBJ1-2, with D tentatively TRBD1 (5 bases). CDR1 is MNHEY, CDR2 SVGAGI, per germline. The CDR3 loop spans 15 amino acids. The V end lost 0 bases, the J end lost 6 bases, and 14 bases lay between the germline ends. The chain's CDR3 is CASSYSIVQVDGYTF. As DNA, the CDR3 is TGTGCCAGCAGTTACTCGATCGTACAGGTTGATGGCTACACCTTC.

This sequence joins TRBV4-2 and TRBJ2-1, with D perhaps being TRBD1 or TRBD2 (5 bases each). The CDR3 is 15 amino acids. CDR1 is LGHNA, CDR2 YNFKEQ, per germline. V gave up 4 bases and J gave up 4 bases, with 14 bases separating them. CDR3 bases: TGTGCCAGCAGCCCCCTGGGACGGATTTACAATGAGCAGTTCTTC. Residues: CASSPLGRIYNEQFF.

This clone was seen a handful of times. The chain uses TRBV6-5 and TRBJ1-1; the match to TRBD1 covers 7 bases. From germline, CDR1 is MNHEY and CDR2 SVGAGI. This CDR3 has 15 residues. After removal of 6 bases from V and 9 bases from J, the junction contained 16 bases not matched to a gene. In DNA form, the CDR3 reads TGTGCCAGCAGGACGACAGGGAACCCGACCTCTCAAGCTTTCTTT. It codes for CASRTTGNPTSQAFF.

This clone has a handful of counts. The CDR3 region is CAWSRGLGNSPLHF. The CDR3 bases are TGTGCCTGGAGTAGGGGGCTTGGCAATTCACCCCTCCACTTT. The chain couples TRBV30 to TRBJ1-6; 7 bases are a match to TRBD1. Germline assignment: CDR1 GTSNPN and CDR2 SVGIG (reference sequence). This CDR3 is 14 amino acids long. V shed 2 bases, J shed 7 bases, and the junction held 5 bases outside the gene matches.

Comments on this clone: Other nucleotide sequences in the sample specify the same CDR3. The chain uses TRBV10-3 and TRBJ2-1; D may be TRBD1 or TRBD2 (5 bases each). This CDR3 is 13 amino acids long. In germline, CDR1 is ENHRY, CDR2 SYGVKD. The germline V and J ends were trimmed by 4 bases and 1 base, with 5 bases remaining between them. The CDR3 protein is CAISGGSYNEQFF. DNA of the CDR3: TGTGCCATCAGTGGGGGGTCCTACAATGAGCAGTTCTTC.

This clone has a handful of counts. This rearrangement joins TRBV10-3 to TRBJ2-5, with D unclear. The ends were cut back, 2 bases at V and 5 bases at J, with 9 bases in the middle. The CDR3 totals 13 residues. Per germline, CDR1 ENHRY and CDR2 SYGVKD. CDR3 sequence reads: CAISETLLETQYF. As DNA, the CDR3 is TGTGCCATCAGTGAGACCTTATTGGAGACCCAGTACTTC.

A remark on this clone: Distinct nucleotide sequences in the sample also encode this CDR3. J is TRBJ2-1 and V is TRBV9; perhaps D is TRBD1 or TRBD2 (5 bases each). Germline V gene sequence: CDR1 SGDLS, CDR2 YYNGEE. The CDR3 sequence is 14 residues long. V lost 0 bases to trimming and J lost 1 base, with 5 bases between them. The CDR3 nucleotides are TGTGCCAGCAGCGTAGGGGGGTCCTACAATGAGCAGTTCTTC. This codes for CASSVGGSYNEQFF.

This clone was seen a handful of times. The chain couples TRBV7-9 to TRBJ1-1; 8 nucleotides agree with TRBD1. The CDR3 runs 16 residues. Trimming at V came to 4 bases and at J to 5 bases, leaving 12 bases not matched to a gene. Germline values: CDR1 SEHNR, CDR2 FQNEAQ (reference sequence). The CDR3: CASSSSLQGEKTEAFF. In DNA, the CDR3 is TGTGCCAGCAGCTCATCCCTACAGGGGGAGAAGACTGAAGCTTTCTTT.